The rows below give T cell receptor beta chains drawn from one sample of a study of blood T cell repertoires in COVID-19. This table comes from immunoSEQ multiplex PCR, and its TCRdb copy is limited to in-frame clones, with some not included. The sample holds tens of thousands of clones, over 75% seen once. Sequenced: peripheral blood. These receptors originate from a man in his sixties or seventies with acute or convalescent COVID-19. Both conserved end residues are part of each CDR3. Each record gives: CDR3 protein, CDR3 DNA, clone size, D gene, J gene, V gene. The D gene is left open where the match is weak. Where a row states a size, it is once, few, many or the class of an expanded clone; other rows omit it.

CDR3: CASSPAPEYGRNTIYF
DNA: TGTGCCAGCAGTCCCGCCCCTGAGTATGGTAGAAACACCATATATTTT
size: NA
D: NA
J: TRBJ1-3
V: TRBV28

CDR3: CASSVAITDTQYF
DNA: TGTGCCAGCAGCGTAGCCATCACAGATACGCAGTATTTT
size: NA
D: NA
J: TRBJ2-3
V: TRBV9

CDR3: CASSQKDTVEKLFF
DNA: TGTGCCAGCAGTCAAAAGGACACCGTCGAAAAACTGTTTTTT
size: NA
D: NA
J: TRBJ1-4
V: TRBV6-5

CDR3: CASSPQGFNEKLFF
DNA: TGTGCCAGCTCACCCCAGGGCTTCAATGAAAAACTGTTTTTT
size: NA
D: NA
J: TRBJ1-4
V: TRBV18

CDR3: CASSRTGHNGNTIYF
DNA: TGTGCCAGCAGCCGGACAGGACATAACGGAAACACCATATATTTT
size: NA
D: TRBD1
J: TRBJ1-3
V: TRBV11-3

CDR3: CASSLGYGSSYEQYF
DNA: TGTGCCAGCAGCCTAGGGTACGGGAGCTCCTACGAGCAGTACTTC
size: once
D: NA
J: TRBJ2-7
V: TRBV7-7

CDR3: CASSSRDRGTEAFF
DNA: TGCGCCAGCAGCTCCCGGGACAGGGGCACTGAAGCTTTCTTT
size: NA
D: TRBD1
J: TRBJ1-1
V: TRBV5-1

CDR3: CASSARDTNSPLHF
DNA: TGTGCCAGCAGCGCCCGGGACACTAATTCACCCCTCCACTTT
size: NA
D: NA
J: TRBJ1-6
V: TRBV7-8

CDR3: CAISESGAGESYEQYF
DNA: TGTGCCATCAGTGAGTCGGGGGCAGGGGAAAGCTACGAGCAGTACTTC
size: NA
D: NA
J: TRBJ2-7
V: TRBV10-3

CDR3: CASSPPWGGNTEAFF
DNA: TGTGCCAGCAGCCCCCCGTGGGGGGGGAACACTGAAGCTTTCTTT
size: NA
D: NA
J: TRBJ1-1
V: TRBV7-9

CDR3: CASGPSVRGTEAFF
DNA: TGTGCTAGTGGTCCCTCGGTAAGAGGGACTGAAGCTTTCTTT
size: once
D: NA
J: TRBJ1-1
V: TRBV12-5

CDR3: CASSVQGTAEQFF
DNA: TGTGCCAGCAGCGTACAGGGGACGGCTGAGCAGTTCTTC
size: NA
D: NA
J: TRBJ2-1
V: TRBV9

CDR3: CASSLEVAGGHTDTQYF
DNA: TGCGCCAGCAGCTTGGAAGTAGCGGGGGGTCACACAGATACGCAGTATTTT
size: NA
D: TRBD2
J: TRBJ2-3
V: TRBV5-1

CDR3: CASEQGNMNTEAFF
DNA: TGCGCCAGCGAGCAGGGGAACATGAACACTGAAGCTTTCTTT
size: NA
D: NA
J: TRBJ1-1
V: TRBV5-1

CDR3: CASSPQDAETVVTGEQYF
DNA: TGCGCCAGCAGCCCACAAGATGCCGAGACAGTGGTAACCGGCGAGCAGTACTTC
size: NA
D: NA
J: TRBJ2-7
V: TRBV4-1

CDR3: CASSYSGGGNYEQYF
DNA: TGTGCCAGCAGTTACTCGGGCGGGGGGAACTACGAGCAGTACTTC
size: NA
D: TRBD2
J: TRBJ2-7
V: TRBV6-5

CDR3: CASRFTGGTEAFF
DNA: TGCGCCAGCAGGTTTACAGGGGGCACTGAAGCTTTCTTT
size: NA
D: TRBD1
J: TRBJ1-1
V: TRBV5-1

CDR3: CASSYGRTEAFF
DNA: TGTGCCAGCAGTTACGGGAGGACTGAAGCTTTCTTT
size: NA
D: NA
J: TRBJ1-1
V: TRBV6-2/TRBV6-3

CDR3: CASSPGLAGAEETQYF
DNA: TGTGCCAGTAGTCCCGGACTAGCGGGGGCCGAAGAGACCCAGTACTTC
size: NA
D: TRBD2
J: TRBJ2-5
V: TRBV19

CDR3: CASSDSTSGGADTQYF
DNA: TGTGCCAGCAGTGACTCGACTAGCGGGGGGGCAGATACGCAGTATTTT
size: NA
D: TRBD2
J: TRBJ2-3
V: TRBV6-4

CDR3: CASSPRQGNNSPLHF
DNA: TGTGCCAGCAGCCCGAGACAGGGAAATAATTCACCCCTCCACTTT
size: NA
D: TRBD1
J: TRBJ1-6
V: TRBV3-1/TRBV3-2

CDR3: CASIRGQGDTQYF
DNA: TGCGCCAGCATAAGGGGGCAAGGAGATACGCAGTATTTT
size: once
D: TRBD1
J: TRBJ2-3
V: TRBV5-1

CDR3: CASSIPQGDYGYTF
DNA: TGTGCCAGTAGTATACCGCAGGGGGACTATGGCTACACCTTC
size: NA
D: TRBD1
J: TRBJ1-2
V: TRBV19

CDR3: CASSVGGEGRLFF
DNA: TGTGCCAGCAGCGTAGGCGGGGAGGGCAGACTGTTTTTT
size: NA
D: NA
J: TRBJ1-4
V: TRBV9

CDR3: CASRETGGDTGELFF
DNA: TGTGCCAGCAGGGAGACAGGGGGGGACACCGGGGAGCTGTTTTTT
size: NA
D: TRBD1
J: TRBJ2-2
V: TRBV2

CDR3: CASSRLAGDNEQFF
DNA: TGTGCCAGCAGCCGACTAGCGGGGGACAATGAGCAGTTCTTC
size: NA
D: TRBD2
J: TRBJ2-1
V: TRBV7-9

CDR3: CASSLGQATNEKLFF
DNA: TGTGCCAGCAGTTTAGGGCAGGCGACTAATGAAAAACTGTTTTTT
size: once
D: NA
J: TRBJ1-4
V: TRBV27

CDR3: CASSYSRRGLSYEQYF
DNA: TGTGCCAGCAGTTATTCGAGGAGGGGCTTATCCTACGAGCAGTACTTC
size: NA
D: NA
J: TRBJ2-7
V: TRBV6-2/TRBV6-3

CDR3: CASSLTGEPQHF
DNA: TGCGCCAGCAGCTTGACCGGGGAGCCCCAGCATTTT
size: few
D: NA
J: TRBJ1-5
V: TRBV5-1

CDR3: CASSQSTGRPQHF
DNA: TGTGCCAGCAGCCAGAGTACAGGGCGGCCCCAGCATTTT
size: NA
D: NA
J: TRBJ1-5
V: TRBV3-1/TRBV3-2

CDR3: CASRPAGGRVDTQYF
DNA: TGTGCCAGCAGACCAGCGGGGGGGCGTGTAGATACGCAGTATTTT
size: NA
D: TRBD2
J: TRBJ2-3
V: TRBV28

CDR3: CSVGDTNTGELFF
DNA: TGCAGCGTTGGGGACACCAACACCGGGGAGCTGTTTTTT
size: NA
D: NA
J: TRBJ2-2
V: TRBV29-1

CDR3: CASILAGGGSYEQYF
DNA: TGTGCCAGCATCTTAGCGGGGGGGGGCTCCTACGAGCAGTACTTC
size: NA
D: TRBD2
J: TRBJ2-7
V: TRBV28

CDR3: CASSLGVRRGAGRETQYF
DNA: TGTGCCAGCAGCTTAGGAGTAAGGCGGGGGGCGGGAAGAGAGACCCAGTACTTC
size: NA
D: TRBD2
J: TRBJ2-5
V: TRBV7-2

CDR3: CASSQGGAYNEQFF
DNA: TGTGCCAGCAGCCAAGGCGGGGCCTACAATGAGCAGTTCTTC
size: NA
D: NA
J: TRBJ2-1
V: TRBV3-1/TRBV3-2

CDR3: CTSSQVPTSGGFQETQYF
DNA: TGCACCAGCAGCCAAGTTCCCACTAGCGGGGGGTTCCAAGAGACCCAGTACTTC
size: NA
D: NA
J: TRBJ2-5
V: TRBV1

CDR3: CASSQGGARSGNTIYF
DNA: TGCGCCAGCAGCCAGGGGGGGGCCCGCTCTGGAAACACCATATATTTT
size: NA
D: NA
J: TRBJ1-3
V: TRBV4-3

CDR3: CASSLVGQMAPEAFF
DNA: TGTGCCAGCAGCTTAGTTGGACAGATGGCCCCTGAAGCTTTCTTT
size: NA
D: NA
J: TRBJ1-1
V: TRBV7-9